The rows below give T cell receptor beta chains drawn from one sample of a study of blood T cells in healthy people across ages. From the 5' RACE reads, TCRdb called clonotypes with MiXCR, one entry per CDR3 protein. The sample lists approximately 1.5 million distinct CDR3 sequences, about 42% occurring once. Material: blood. Receptors were obtained from a woman between 18 and 29 years old in good health. Each CDR3 is given with its conserved first and last residue. Each record gives: V gene, clone size, CDR3 protein. Only some rows state a clone size, as once, few, many or a class for expanded clones.

>TRBV7-3|NA
CASSSTSGTLETQFF
>TRBV6-2/TRBV6-3|NA
CASSYRRGDNSPLHF
>TRBV29-1|NA
CSVDRTGGETQYF
>TRBV6-2/TRBV6-3|once
CASSIYRGNEQYF
>TRBV20-1|few
CSAKDRGHYGYTF
>TRBV5-1|NA
CASSLMDRGHTEAFF
>TRBV7-2|NA
CASSLVGQGWETDTQYF
>TRBV20-1|NA
CSARDRLAGDLPSTDTQYF
>TRBV9|NA
CASSEPGVLTDTQYF
>TRBV5-1|once
CASSLGGLNEKLFF
>TRBV4-3|NA
CASSQDRVSRETQYF
>TRBV7-2|few
CASSLRTSYNSPLHF
>TRBV29-1|NA
CSVDPGWAGQTQYF
>TRBV6-2/TRBV6-3|NA
CASSYVMTLYEQYF
>TRBV20-1|few
CSARGVSEYVYGYTF
>TRBV12-3/TRBV12-4|many
CASSSQDSTQYF
>TRBV20-1|many
CSASDWLAGGPRSYEQYF
>TRBV12-3/TRBV12-4|NA
CASSFQGVSYEQYF
>TRBV10-3|many
CAIASGRSTDTQYF
>TRBV5-6|few
CASSLQGFGYTF
>TRBV12-3/TRBV12-4|NA
CASSFGPLGQYF
>TRBV6-6|NA
CASSYLREDEQFF
>TRBV4-3|NA
CASSQEKRSTSGNTQYF
>TRBV4-1|NA
CASSHSQNNEQYF
>TRBV20-1|NA
CSARDSEGGGQPQHF
>TRBV4-1|once
CASSQDPSTEQYF
>TRBV27|many
CASRSLGLTDTQYF
>TRBV30|NA
CAWTPWGNYGYTF
>TRBV12-3/TRBV12-4|few
CASSLSAASTSSDTQYF
>TRBV7-9|NA
CASSLLAGIQKTQYF
>TRBV20-1|few
CSATHRTSGADTQYF
>TRBV9|few
CASSVLSREVGSDTQYF
>TRBV4-3|NA
CASSQDRGTVSYNEQFF
>TRBV12-3/TRBV12-4|NA
CASSRQGTSGNPYEQYF
>TRBV7-2|NA
CASSLEAVELDNSPLHF
>TRBV12-3/TRBV12-4|NA
CASSNGQGTEAFF
>TRBV20-1|NA
CSARGTGGPPLHF
>TRBV20-1|few
CSARVWTGAAYGYTF